Each of the 32 T cell receptor beta chains below was sequenced from the same sample in a study of T cells in Graves' hyperthyroidism and ophthalmopathy. TCR beta CDR3 regions were amplified from RNA. Researchers ran a first-round RT-PCR on the TCR CDR3 using the HTBI primer set. TCRdb recomputed calls from the multiplex PCR reads with MiXCR, one row per CDR3 protein. The sample holds about 540,000 distinct CDR3 sequences, around 46% seen once. Material: peripheral blood or thyroid tissue (not recorded which). The receptor set was obtained from a woman under 30 with Graves' hyperthyroidism.

Many counts were recorded for this clonotype. This chain uses TRBV10-3 with TRBJ1-2; D unclear. Germline CDR1 is ENHRY and CDR2 is SYGVKD. Trimming took 3 bases from V and 4 from J, leaving 6 bases between them. This CDR3 has 12 amino acids. The CDR3 reads CAISDFAYGYTF. The CDR3 bases are TGTGCCATCAGTGATTTCGCCTATGGCTACACCTTC.

V usage is TRBV20-1 and J usage is TRBJ1-1; tentative D call: TRBD1 (5 bases). The CDR3 is 11 residues long. CDR1 and CDR2 (germline): DFQATT, SNEGSKA (reference sequence). The ends were cut back, 3 bases at V and 8 bases at J, with 10 bases in the middle. The CDR3 DNA sequence: TGCAGTGCTAGGGGACTAACCGAAGCTTTCTTT. Amino acids: CSARGLTEAFF.

The genes are TRBV24-1 and TRBJ2-5; 10 positions match TRBD1. With 1 base clipped from V and 5 bases from J, the junction kept 9 bases outside the gene matches. CDR3 length equals 17 residues. The germline CDR1 and CDR2 sequences are KGHDR and SFDVKD. The CDR3 coding sequence is TGTGCCACCAGTGATTTTCGCCAGACAGGGGGCGCCGAGACCCAGTACTTC. This codes for CATSDFRQTGGAETQYF.

The chain has TRBV9 and TRBJ2-2, with 9 bases fitting TRBD2. Germline trimming cut 5 bases from V and 1 base from J; bases unmatched to any gene: 3. This CDR3 spans 15 amino acids. CDR1 SGDLS and CDR2 YYNGEE come from the germline V gene. The CDR3 coding sequence is TGTGCCAGCAGTTCGACTAGCGGGAACACCGGGGAGCTGTTTTTT. Its translation is CASSSTSGNTGELFF.

This clonotype occurred many times. J is TRBJ2-5 and V is TRBV24-1, with 7 bases that match TRBD1. Trimming took 6 bases from V and 6 from J; bases not matched to a gene: 21. The CDR3 runs to 18 residues. Germline CDR1 and CDR2: KGHDR and SFDVKD. The CDR3 region has the DNA TGTGCCACCAGTCCCGGGACAGCCGTCCACGATAGGAGACAGACCCAGTACTTC. Amino acid sequence: CATSPGTAVHDRRQTQYF.

The rearrangement uses TRBV5-4 and TRBJ2-2; D is undetermined. CDR1 and CDR2 from the germline V gene are SGHNT and YYREEE (reference sequence). Trimming pared 3 bases from V and 5 bases from J, leaving 23 bases between. This CDR3 is built from 18 residues. The DNA of the CDR3 is TGTGCCAGCAGCTATGGGGTGGCAATCCCCCAGGTGACCGGGGAGCTGTTTTTT. Translating it yields CASSYGVAIPQVTGELFF. Drawing the rest from reference TRBV5-4 and TRBJ2-2, the complete variable domain is ETGVTQSPTHLIKTRGQQVTLRCSSQSGHNTVSWYQQALGQGPQFIFQYYREEENGRGNFPPRFSGLQFPNYSSELNVNALELDDSALYLCASSYGVAIPQVTGELFFGEGSRLTVL.

The CDR3 DNA is TGTGCCACCAGCAGAGGGACTAGCGGGAGAGGCGAGCAGTACTTC. As protein: CATSRGTSGRGEQYF. The V and J genes are TRBV15 and TRBJ2-7, with TRBD2 identical over 13 bases. Germline lookup yields CDR1 LNHNV and CDR2 YYDKDF (reference sequence). V lost 1 base and J lost 6; bases outside the gene matches: 3. The CDR3 spans 15 residues.

This clonotype occurred many times. This chain uses TRBV7-8 with TRBJ1-6, with a weak D call TRBD1 (5 bases). Between the trimmed V and J ends, which lost 5 bases and 5 bases, there was a span of 7 bases. There are 13 residues in the CDR3. Germline CDR1 and CDR2: SGHVS and FQNEAQ. CDR3 DNA: TGTGCCAGCAGCGCCAGGGATAATTCACCCCTCCACTTT. This encodes CASSARDNSPLHF.

V usage is TRBV24-1 and J usage is TRBJ2-5; D call uncertain. V was pared by 6 bases and J by 0 bases, with 16 bases between. CDR1 is KGHDR, CDR2 SFDVKD, per germline. The CDR3 covers 16 residues. Here the CDR3 DNA reads TGTGCCACCAGTTTGGGTTTAAGCCCCTACCAAGAGACCCAGTACTTC. Encoded protein: CATSLGLSPYQETQYF.

This chain connects TRBV7-2 to TRBJ2-7; possibly TRBD1 for D (6 bases). Deletions cut 5 bases from V and 3 bases from J, with 26 bases between. Germline V lookup: CDR1 SGHTA, CDR2 FQGNSA. The CDR3 contains 18 residues. The CDR3, as DNA: TGTGCCAGCAGCCAAGTGGACAGTAGTTCCCACTCAAACTACGAGCAGTACTTC. Translating it yields CASSQVDSSSHSNYEQYF.

Only a few counts were recorded for this clonotype. The J gene is TRBJ2-3, the V gene TRBV10-3, with unresolved D. Trimming pared 10 bases from V and 2 bases from J, leaving 10 bases between. Germline values: CDR1 ENHRY, CDR2 SYGVKD. This CDR3 is 12 amino acids long. As DNA, the CDR3 is TGTGCCACGTGCGAGCCCACAGATACGCAGTATTTT. Amino acids: CATCEPTDTQYF.

The chain has TRBV5-4 and TRBJ2-7; D is possibly TRBD2 (6 bases). Germline CDR1 and CDR2: SGHNT and YYREEE (reference sequence). Between the trimmed V and J ends, which lost 0 bases and 2 bases, there was a span of 18 bases. The CDR3 covers 17 residues. The CDR3 reads CASSLALGLAPTYEQYF. CDR3 nucleotide sequence: TGTGCCAGCAGCTTGGCCTTGGGGCTAGCGCCTACCTACGAGCAGTACTTC.

The chain recombines TRBV6-6 with TRBJ2-2; weak D call: TRBD1 (5 bases). Germline values: CDR1 MNHNY, CDR2 SVGAGI (reference sequence). Trimming removed 0 bases from V and 7 bases from J, with 12 bases in between. The CDR3 is 15 residues long. The CDR3 DNA reads as TGTGCCAGCAGTTACTCGACCTTAGGGGACGGGGAGCTGTTTTTT. It encodes CASSYSTLGDGELFF.

DNA of the CDR3: TGTGCCAGCAGCGTAGGGACACCCAACACTGAAGCTTTCTTT. Protein sequence: CASSVGTPNTEAFF. The genes are TRBV9 and TRBJ1-1, with TRBD1 as a possible D gene (5 bases). This CDR3 is 14 amino acids long. Per germline, CDR1 SGDLS and CDR2 YYNGEE. V gave up 0 bases and J gave up 2 bases, with 8 bases separating them.

The gene calls are TRBV20-1 and TRBJ1-2; D unclear. CDR1 is DFQATT and CDR2 is SNEGSKA in the germline V gene (reference sequence). With 0 bases removed from V and 0 bases from J, the gap between germline ends came to 11 bases. The CDR3 covers 15 residues. The CDR3 DNA is TGCAGTGCTAGAGATTCCACAGTCGCTAACTATGGCTACACCTTC. The encoded protein is CSARDSTVANYGYTF.

This sequence joins TRBV14 and TRBJ1-2; 10 positions agree with TRBD1. Germline V gene sequence: CDR1 SGHDN, CDR2 FVKESK. The CDR3 consists of 17 residues. Trimming at V came to 2 bases and at J to 2 bases, leaving 8 bases not matched to a gene. CDR3 in amino acids: CASSQSPPGQGNYGYTF. The DNA of the CDR3 is TGTGCCAGCAGCCAAAGCCCACCGGGACAGGGGAACTATGGCTACACCTTC. Supplemented by reference TRBV14 and TRBJ1-2, the full variable domain reads EAGVTQFPSHSVIEKGQTVTLRCDPISGHDNLYWYRRVMGKEIKFLLHFVKESKQDESGMPNNRFLAERTGGTYSTLKVQPAELEDSGVYFCASSQSPPGQGNYGYTFGSGTRLTVV.

The rearrangement links TRBV7-2 to TRBJ2-5, with D perhaps assigned TRBD1 or TRBD2 (7 bases each). V was trimmed by 7 bases and J by 5 bases, leaving 17 bases between them. The V gene's germline CDR1 is SGHTA and CDR2 FQGNSA. The CDR3 has 14 amino acids. This chain's CDR3 is CASTMGGGGETQYF. The CDR3 nucleotides are TGTGCCAGCACCATGGGAGGGGGCGGGGAGACCCAGTACTTC.

Worth noting for this clonotype: The conserved phenylalanine or tryptophan normally closing the CDR3 is absent here, so this likely arose from a read error. Because the CDR3's place on the DNA is in doubt, the DNA is left out and the CDR3 is given as listed by TCRdb. The chain uses TRBV24-1 and TRBJ2-7; the table's D call, TRBD1, was not checked against the DNA. The CDR3 has 10 amino acids, counting both end residues. Looked up from germline, CDR1 is KGHDR and CDR2 is SFDVKD. The CDR3 sequence is CATSAPEGDR.

V usage is TRBV29-1 and J usage is TRBJ1-1; a weak D match, TRBD1 (6 bases). The CDR3 spans 14 residues. The V gene lost 6 bases and the J gene lost 5 bases, with 19 bases spanning the gap. Germline V gene sequence: CDR1 SQVTM, CDR2 ANQGSEA. CDR3 sequence: CSVSEGGKWTEAFF. The CDR3 nucleotides read TGCAGCGTATCGGAGGGGGGAAAGTGGACTGAAGCTTTCTTT.

This clonotype showed up many times. For the CDR3, the DNA is TGTGCCAGCAGATGGGACTTCCGGGACGTGGGGGAAAAACTGTTTTTT. Its translation is CASRWDFRDVGEKLFF. V usage is TRBV2 and J usage is TRBJ1-4, with a possible D match to TRBD1 (5 bases). Germline assignment: CDR1 SNHLY and CDR2 FYNNEI. V was trimmed by 6 bases and J by 8 bases, leaving 22 bases between them. The CDR3 length is 16 residues.

A remark on this clonotype: At one end the junction does not follow the germline gene, possibly because of a read error. The chain combines TRBV15 with TRBJ1-6; 7 bases are a match to TRBD1. The germline CDR1 and CDR2 sequences are LNHNV and YYDKDF (reference sequence). CDR3 length: 14 residues. CDR3 sequence reads: CASSRQGPESPLHF. CDR3 bases: TGTGCCAGCAGCCGACAGGGTCCGGAGTCACCCCTCCACTTT.

J is TRBJ2-2 and V is TRBV29-1; D might be TRBD2 (5 bases). Germline loops: CDR1 SQVTM, CDR2 ANQGSEA. The CDR3 contains 10 residues. V was clipped by 2 bases and J by 13 bases, with 8 bases between them. The CDR3 DNA sequence: TGCAGCGTTGAACGTCGGGGGCTGTTTTTT. Its translation: CSVERRGLFF.

This clonotype was detected only a few times. The CDR3 sequence is CASRQTGENTIYF. The CDR3 region has the DNA TGTGCCAGCAGACAGACAGGGGAAAACACCATATATTTT. The chain links TRBV2 to TRBJ1-3, with 8 bases that match TRBD1. The CDR3 extends over 13 amino acids. The J segment lost 6 bases and the V segment lost 6 bases, leaving 4 bases of the junction unmatched. The germline V gene encodes CDR1 SNHLY and CDR2 FYNNEI.

In the case of this clonotype: Compared with germline, one end of the junction differs, possibly owing to a read error. The rearrangement joins TRBV7-3 to TRBJ1-1; 8 bases agree with TRBD1. The CDR3 extends over 17 amino acids. CDR1 and CDR2 (germline): SGHTA, FQGTGA. The CDR3 DNA reads TGCGCCAGCAGCCCTGGACAGGGACATAGTACTAACACTGAAGCTTTCTTT. Residues: CASSPGQGHSTNTEAFF.

This sequence joins TRBV29-1 and TRBJ1-1; D gene uncertain. Germline V gene data show CDR1 as SQVTM and CDR2 as ANQGSEA. V lost 5 bases to trimming and J lost 5 bases, with 15 bases between them. This CDR3 has 13 residues. CDR3 sequence: CSVWSGIRTEAFF. The CDR3 DNA reads TGCAGCGTTTGGAGTGGGATTCGGACTGAAGCTTTCTTT.

The CDR3 spells CSVATGTSGELFF. CDR3 nucleotide sequence: TGCAGCGTCGCTACCGGGACTAGCGGGGAGCTGTTTTTT. The chain carries TRBV29-1 and TRBJ2-2, with TRBD2 matching 8 bases. The ends lost 6 bases at V and 7 bases at J; junction bases unmatched: 7. Germline loops: CDR1 SQVTM, CDR2 ANQGSEA. The CDR3 sequence is 13 residues long.

Ten or more counts support this clonotype. The chain joins TRBV7-9 to TRBJ1-2; perhaps TRBD1 as D (6 bases). This CDR3 has 14 residues. Germline V gives CDR1 SEHNR, CDR2 FQNEAQ (reference sequence). Trimming took 5 bases from V and 2 from J, leaving 12 bases between them. The DNA for the CDR3 is TGTGCCAGCAGCGAAAGGGGGGGGAACTATGGCTACACCTTC. It encodes CASSERGGNYGYTF.

The chain links TRBV7-2 to TRBJ1-5; D gene ambiguous. Germline CDR1 SGHTA, CDR2 FQGNSA. This CDR3 comprises 16 residues. Trimming cost V 3 bases and J 0 bases, with 12 bases left between them. CDR3 amino acids: CASSFSSRDSNQPQHF. CDR3 nucleotides: TGTGCCAGCAGCTTCTCTTCGAGAGATAGCAATCAGCCCCAGCATTTT.

J is TRBJ1-1 and V is TRBV7-2; 7 positions match TRBD1. In germline, CDR1 is SGHTA, CDR2 FQGNSA. The J segment lost 3 bases and the V segment lost 5 bases, leaving 9 bases of the junction unmatched. The CDR3 is 15 residues long. CDR3 loop: CASSILGQAYTEAFF. CDR3 nucleotide sequence: TGTGCCAGCAGCATCCTAGGACAGGCGTACACTGAAGCTTTCTTT.

This clonotype appeared many times. The chain carries TRBV7-9 and TRBJ1-4; D uncertain. Trimming took off 1 base at V and 8 bases at J, with 8 bases between the two ends. The germline gives CDR1 SEHNR, CDR2 FQNEAQ (reference sequence). CDR3 length equals 13 residues. As DNA, the CDR3 is TGTGCCAGCAGCTTAGAGATGACCGAAAAACTGTTTTTT. It codes for CASSLEMTEKLFF.

This clonotype was counted a few times. The chain joins TRBV7-3 to TRBJ1-2; perhaps TRBD1 as D (5 bases). The CDR3 contains 13 residues. V lost 2 bases and J lost 6, with 10 bases in between. CDR1 and CDR2 (germline): SGHTA, FQGTGA. CDR3 in amino acids: CASSLSGMDGYTF. DNA for the CDR3: TGTGCCAGCAGCTTATCAGGGATGGATGGCTACACCTTC.

This clonotype was found a few times. V and J are TRBV19 and TRBJ2-5; TRBD2 might be the D (7 bases). The CDR3 is 13 amino acids. Trimming pared 10 bases from V and 3 bases from J, leaving 15 bases between. The germline CDR1 and CDR2 sequences are LNHDA and SQIVND (reference sequence). CDR3 DNA sequence: TGTGCCAAGTTACAGGGAGGGAAAGAGACCCAGTACTTC. Translating it yields CAKLQGGKETQYF.